The 3 T cell receptor beta chains given below trace back to one sample, sequenced in a study of vaccination and CD4 T cells after COVID-19. Their specific antigens are unknown. An Oncomine TCR Beta short-read assay was used to sequence the DNA from cultured CD4+ T cells. MiXCR was run by TCRdb on the PCR reads, yielding one entry per CDR3 protein. The profile covers more than 20,000 distinct CDR3 sequences, with less than 35% appearing a single time and roughly 12% taken by the ten largest. The sample's treatment: approximately 10-day PBMC culture with coronavirus spike peptide pools or control peptides (ViraFEST assay). The sequenced material came from cultured CD4+ T cells from blood. Source of these receptors: a human donor with COVID-19.

The chain joins TRBV18 to TRBJ2-7; a possible D gene is TRBD2 (6 bases). With 4 bases removed from V and 3 bases from J, the gap between germline ends came to 10 bases. Germline CDR1 KGHSH, CDR2 LQKENI. The CDR3 has 13 amino acids. CDR3: CASSQTGGYEQYF. In DNA, the CDR3 is TGTGCCAGCTCACAAACCGGGGGCTACGAGCAGTACTTC.

The table lists this clonotype with a few counts. The rearrangement uses TRBV29-1 and TRBJ1-5, with D unclear. CDR3 size: 12 residues. V lost 5 bases and J lost 4, with 9 bases in between. The germline V gene encodes CDR1 SQVTM and CDR2 ANQGSEA. The CDR3 DNA reads TGCAGCGTTCAGGCAGGAAATCAGCCCCAGCATTTT. Its protein is CSVQAGNQPQHF.

The chain uses TRBV28 and TRBJ2-5, with a possible D match to TRBD2 (6 bases). CDR3 length: 15 residues. Germline V gene data show CDR1 as MDHEN and CDR2 as SYDVKM. Trimming took off 5 bases at V and 2 bases at J, with 15 bases between the two ends. The DNA for the CDR3 is TGTGCCAGCAGTGGAGAGCGGGTTTGGCAAGAGACCCAGTACTTC. Translation: CASSGERVWQETQYF.